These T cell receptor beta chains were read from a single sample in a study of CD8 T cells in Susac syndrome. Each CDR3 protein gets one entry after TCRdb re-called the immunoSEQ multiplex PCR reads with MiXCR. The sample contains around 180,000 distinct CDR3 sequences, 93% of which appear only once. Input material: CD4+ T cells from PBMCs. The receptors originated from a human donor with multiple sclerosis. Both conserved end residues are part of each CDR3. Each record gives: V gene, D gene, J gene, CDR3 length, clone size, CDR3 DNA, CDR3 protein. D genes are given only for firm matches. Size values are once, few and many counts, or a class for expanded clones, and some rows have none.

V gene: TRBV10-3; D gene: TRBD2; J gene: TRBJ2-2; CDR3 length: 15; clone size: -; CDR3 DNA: TGTGCCATCGGATCTAGCGGAACGAACACCGGGGAGCTGTTTTTT; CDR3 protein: CAIGSSGTNTGELFF
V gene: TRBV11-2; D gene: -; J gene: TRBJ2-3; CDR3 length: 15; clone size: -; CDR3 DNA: TGTGCCAGCAGCCCGTTATTGGGGGCCACAGATACGCAGTATTTT; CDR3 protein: CASSPLLGATDTQYF
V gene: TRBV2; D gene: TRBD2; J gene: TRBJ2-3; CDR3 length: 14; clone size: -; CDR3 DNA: TGTGCCAGCAGTGTTTCCGGGAGGACGGATACGCAGTATTTT; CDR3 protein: CASSVSGRTDTQYF
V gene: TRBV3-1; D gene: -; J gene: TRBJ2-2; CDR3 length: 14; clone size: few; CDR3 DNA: TGTGCCAGCAGCCAGGGGCGGAACACCGGGGAGCTGTTTTTT; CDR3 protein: CASSQGRNTGELFF
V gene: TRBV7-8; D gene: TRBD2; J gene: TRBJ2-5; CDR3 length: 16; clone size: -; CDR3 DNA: TGTGCCAGCAGCTTGGGGGGGACTAGCCTCTCCCGGACCCAGTACTTC; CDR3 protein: CASSLGGTSLSRTQYF
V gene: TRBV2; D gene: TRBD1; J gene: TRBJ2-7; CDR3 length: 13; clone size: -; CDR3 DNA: TGTGCCAGCAGGGAGGGACAGGGTTACGAGCAGTACTTC; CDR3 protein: CASREGQGYEQYF
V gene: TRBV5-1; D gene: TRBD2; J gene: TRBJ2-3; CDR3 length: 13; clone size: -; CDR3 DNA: TGCGCCAGCAGCGGGGGAGGGGCAGATACGCAGTATTTT; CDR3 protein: CASSGGGADTQYF
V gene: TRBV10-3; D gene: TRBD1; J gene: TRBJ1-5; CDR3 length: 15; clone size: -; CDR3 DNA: TGTGCCATCAGCTCAGGACAGGGAAGCAATCAGCCCCAGCATTTT; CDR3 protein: CAISSGQGSNQPQHF
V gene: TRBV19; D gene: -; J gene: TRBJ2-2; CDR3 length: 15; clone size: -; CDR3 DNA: TGTGCCAGTAGTATCCAAGGTTCGAACACCGGGGAGCTGTTTTTT; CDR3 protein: CASSIQGSNTGELFF
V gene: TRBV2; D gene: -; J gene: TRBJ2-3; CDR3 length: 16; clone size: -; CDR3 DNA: TGTGCCAGCAGTGTTTCAGCGGGCCTTGGCACAGATACGCAGTATTTT; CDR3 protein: CASSVSAGLGTDTQYF
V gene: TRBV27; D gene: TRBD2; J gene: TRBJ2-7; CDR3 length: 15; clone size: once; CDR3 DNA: TGTGCCAGCAGTTTTGTTAGCGGGAGTTTATACGAGCAGTACTTC; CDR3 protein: CASSFVSGSLYEQYF
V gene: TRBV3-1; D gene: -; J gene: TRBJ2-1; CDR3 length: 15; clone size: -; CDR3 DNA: TGTGCCAGCAGCCAAGTAATATCCGGCTACAATGAGCAGTTCTTC; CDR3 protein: CASSQVISGYNEQFF
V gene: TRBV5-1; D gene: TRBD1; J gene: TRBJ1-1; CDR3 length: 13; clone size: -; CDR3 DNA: TGCGCCAGCGGGGACAGTGTGAACACTGAAGCTTTCTTT; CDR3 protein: CASGDSVNTEAFF
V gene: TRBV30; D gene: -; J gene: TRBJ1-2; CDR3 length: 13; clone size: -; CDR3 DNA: TGTGCCTGGAGTGAGGGCAGGGACTATGGCTACACCTTC; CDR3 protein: CAWSEGRDYGYTF
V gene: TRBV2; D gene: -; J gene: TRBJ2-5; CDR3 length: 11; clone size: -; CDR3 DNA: TGTGCCAGCAGTGAAGCAGAGACCCAGTACTTC; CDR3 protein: CASSEAETQYF
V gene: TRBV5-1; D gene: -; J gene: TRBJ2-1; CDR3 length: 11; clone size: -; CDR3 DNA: TGCGCCAGCAGCTTGTACGATGAGCAGTTCTTC; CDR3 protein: CASSLYDEQFF
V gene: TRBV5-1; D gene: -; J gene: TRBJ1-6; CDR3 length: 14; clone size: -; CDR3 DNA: TGCGCCAGCAGGTTACAGGGAACTGGTTCACCCCTCCACTTT; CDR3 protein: CASRLQGTGSPLHF
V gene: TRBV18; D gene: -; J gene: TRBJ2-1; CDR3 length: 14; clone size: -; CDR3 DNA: TGTGCCAGCTCACCACTCCTGGGTATGGGCGAGCAGTTCTTC; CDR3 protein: CASSPLLGMGEQFF
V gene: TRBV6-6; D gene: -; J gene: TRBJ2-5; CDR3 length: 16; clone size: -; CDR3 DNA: TGTGCCAGCATCGCCAACGGGGAGGCACCTTCGGAGACCCAGTACTTC; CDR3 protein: CASIANGEAPSETQYF
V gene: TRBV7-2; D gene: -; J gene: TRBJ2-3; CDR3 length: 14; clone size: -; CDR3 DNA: TGTGCCAGCAGCCCCCAGCGATGGACAGATACGCAGTATTTT; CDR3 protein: CASSPQRWTDTQYF